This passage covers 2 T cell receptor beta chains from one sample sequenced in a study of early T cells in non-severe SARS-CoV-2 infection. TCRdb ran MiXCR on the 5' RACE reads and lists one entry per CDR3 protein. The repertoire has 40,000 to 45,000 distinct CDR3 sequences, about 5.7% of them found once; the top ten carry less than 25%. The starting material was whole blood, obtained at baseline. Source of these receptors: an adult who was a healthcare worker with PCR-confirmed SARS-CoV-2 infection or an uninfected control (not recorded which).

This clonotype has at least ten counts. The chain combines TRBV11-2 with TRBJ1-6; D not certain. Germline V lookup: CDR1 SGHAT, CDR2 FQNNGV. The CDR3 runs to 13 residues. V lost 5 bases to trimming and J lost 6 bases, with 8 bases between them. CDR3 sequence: CASSPGGNSPLHF. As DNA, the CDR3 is TGTGCCAGCAGCCCAGGTGGTAATTCACCCCTCCACTTT. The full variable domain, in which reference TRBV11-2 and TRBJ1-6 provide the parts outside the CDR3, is EAGVAQSPRYKIIEKRQSVAFWCNPISGHATLYWYQQILGQGPKLLIQFQNNGVVDDSQLPKDRFSAERLKGVDSTLKIQPAKLEDSAVYLCASSPGGNSPLHFGNGTRLTVT.

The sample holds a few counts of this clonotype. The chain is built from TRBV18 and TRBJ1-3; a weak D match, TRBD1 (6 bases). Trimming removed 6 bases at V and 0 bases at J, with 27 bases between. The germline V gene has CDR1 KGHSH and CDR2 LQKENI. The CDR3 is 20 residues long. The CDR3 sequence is CASSSFANRAIPLSGNTIYF. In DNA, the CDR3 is TGTGCCAGCTCCTCCTTTGCGAACAGGGCCATACCTCTCTCTGGAAACACCATATATTTT.